This T cell receptor (beta chain) came from a study of T cells after posttransplantation cyclophosphamide. Treatment was busulfan-fludarabine conditioning, a marrow graft, and cyclophosphamide on days +3 and +4. CDR3 size: 16 residues. Deletions cut 0 bases from V and 2 bases from J, with 11 bases between. Germline V gene sequence: CDR1 SGHRS, CDR2 YFSETQ. Concerning this clone itself: The antigen is unknown.

Using immunoSEQ multiplex PCR, the repertoire was profiled, and TCRdb retains in-frame clones only, with some absent. The sample gives 11,000 or so clones, around nine tenths of which show up once; around 3.6% is in the top ten. Whole-study findings and limits: Later post-transplant blood repertoires were often dominated by donor CD8+ memory clones. TRB overlap between skin or GI tissue T cells and blood was limited. Recipient CMV seropositivity and CMV reactivation strongly tracked TRB clonality.

This TCR was recovered from a female patient aged 25-39 years who received an allogeneic stem cell transplant from an unrelated donor, was CMV-positive, and had no GVHD. Some T cells may originate from the graft donor. The sequences come from PBMCs, collected after allogeneic stem cell transplant with posttransplant cyclophosphamide. The chain links TRBV5-1 to TRBJ2-2; TRBD1 is a possible D gene (5 bases). CDR3: CASSLVAGFNTGELFF. The CDR3 DNA reads as TGCGCCAGCAGCTTGGTGGCAGGGTTTAACACCGGGGAGCTGTTTTTT.